This T cell receptor beta chain comes out of a study of cytomegalovirus exposure and HLA in healthy donors. Overall study context: A subsequent analysis stated that the roughly 130 validation repertoires were run on the same platform as the approximately 610 first-cohort repertoires. Whole-study results and caveats: In vitro, a few CMV-associated chains proved specific for CMV antigens. In a later analysis, first-cohort TCR clusters were found to tend to co-occur in the 120 or so validation repertoires.

The V gene end was trimmed by 6 bases and the J gene end by 5 bases; junction bases not matched to a gene: 9. The CDR3 is 15 amino acids. Germline V gene data show CDR1 as SGHRS and CDR2 as YFSETQ. Separation from the approximately 720-subject first cohort characterized the roughly 120-subject validation cohort, to which the donors belonged. The assay was immunoSEQ multiplex PCR, and TCRdb's table has in-frame clones only and misses some. The repertoire holds roughly 50,000 clones, with 90% as singletons. Concerning this clone itself: Antigen specificity is unknown.

The gene calls are TRBV5-1 and TRBJ2-3; 10 bases map to TRBD2. Sequencing used PBMCs. The source of this sequence is a man in his late teens or twenties in good health and CMV-seronegative. This CDR3 is CASTLRAGGVDTQYF. DNA of the CDR3: TGCGCCAGCACCCTCCGAGCGGGGGGGGTAGATACGCAGTATTTT.